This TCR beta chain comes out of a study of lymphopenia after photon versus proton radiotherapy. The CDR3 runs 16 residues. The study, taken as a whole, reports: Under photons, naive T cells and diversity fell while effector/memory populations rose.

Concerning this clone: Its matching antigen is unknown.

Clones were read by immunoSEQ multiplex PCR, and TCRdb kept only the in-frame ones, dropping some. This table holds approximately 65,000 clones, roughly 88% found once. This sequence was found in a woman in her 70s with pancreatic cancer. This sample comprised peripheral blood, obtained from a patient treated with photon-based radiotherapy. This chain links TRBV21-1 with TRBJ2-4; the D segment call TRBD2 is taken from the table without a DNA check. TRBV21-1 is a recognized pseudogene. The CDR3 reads CARIAGKSGAKNIQYF. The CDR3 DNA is TGTGCCAGGATAGCGGGCAAGAGCGGGGCCAAAAACATTCAGTACTTC.